This T cell receptor (beta chain) comes out of a study of cytomegalovirus exposure and HLA in healthy donors. This clone was recorded only once. The same CDR3 also results from other DNA sequences found in this sample. The V end was cut by 3 bases, the J end by 2 bases, with 13 bases between. CDR1 is KGHSH, CDR2 LQKENI, per germline. The CDR3 contains 15 residues. With 60 Vbeta and 13 Jbeta primers, the PCR was carried out. Assay: immunoSEQ multiplex PCR; the TCRdb copy retains only in-frame clones and omits some. The sample gives 150,000 to 200,000 clones, nearly 80% of which show up once; around 6% is in the top ten.

The chain joins TRBV18 to TRBJ1-1; tentatively, D is TRBD1 (6 bases). The sample consisted of PBMCs. The TCR was taken from a woman in her twenties or thirties in good health and CMV-seropositive. The CDR3 spells CASSPPTGKNTEAFF. CDR3 bases: TGTGCCAGCTCACCCCCGACAGGCAAAAACACTGAAGCTTTCTTT.